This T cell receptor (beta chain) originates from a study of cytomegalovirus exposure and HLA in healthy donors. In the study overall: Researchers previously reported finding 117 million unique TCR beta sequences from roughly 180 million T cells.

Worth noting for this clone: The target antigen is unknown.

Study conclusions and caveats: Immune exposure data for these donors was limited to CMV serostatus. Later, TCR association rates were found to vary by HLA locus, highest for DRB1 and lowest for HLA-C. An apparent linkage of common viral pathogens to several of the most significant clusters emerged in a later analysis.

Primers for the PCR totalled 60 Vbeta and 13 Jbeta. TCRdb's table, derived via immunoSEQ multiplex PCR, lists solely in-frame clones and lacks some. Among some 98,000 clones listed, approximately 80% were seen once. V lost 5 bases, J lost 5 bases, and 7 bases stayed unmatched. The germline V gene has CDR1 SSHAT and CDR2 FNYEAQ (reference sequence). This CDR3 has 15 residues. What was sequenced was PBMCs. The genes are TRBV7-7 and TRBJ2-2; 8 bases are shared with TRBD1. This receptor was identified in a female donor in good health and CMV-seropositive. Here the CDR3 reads CASSLKDRGTGELFF. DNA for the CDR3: TGTGCCAGCAGCCTGAAAGACAGGGGTACCGGGGAGCTGTTTTTT.